These T cell receptor beta chains were read from a single sample in a study of T-cell memory formation after mild COVID-19. TCRdb called the 5' RACE reads again in MiXCR, with one record for every CDR3 protein. The table includes under 90,000 distinct CDR3 sequences, approximately 15% detected once. The sample taken for sequencing was PBMCs or a T cell subset sorted from them (not recorded which). These receptors originate from an adult woman who had mild COVID-19 (a few samples of this study predate the infection). Cell type and time point are not known. Both conserved end residues are part of each CDR3. Only part of the rows carry a size: once, few, many, or a class if the clone is expanded.

v_gene,j_gene,abundance,CDR3aa
TRBV7-9,TRBJ1-1,NA,CASSLVYGQDTEAFF
TRBV14,TRBJ2-7,few,CASSQDRYSYEQYF
TRBV29-1,TRBJ1-2,NA,CSVEEDGPPGSYTF
TRBV7-2,TRBJ2-1,few,CASSQRGGGVYNEQFF
TRBV15,TRBJ1-1,NA,CATSRDWSGLNTEAFF
TRBV7-6,TRBJ2-1,few,CASSYGGGGSSYNEQFF
TRBV29-1,TRBJ1-2,few,CSVEQGAGGYTF
TRBV29-1,TRBJ2-7,few,CSVEGQGGYEQYF
TRBV6-2/TRBV6-3,TRBJ2-7,few,CASSYSSEGSVEQYF
TRBV12-3/TRBV12-4,TRBJ2-7,NA,CASSLGQRGDEQYF
TRBV30,TRBJ2-7,NA,CAWSELAYEQYF
TRBV5-4,TRBJ2-5,many,CASSPDSGEETQYF
TRBV27,TRBJ1-2,NA,CASSFDRGELFGYTF
TRBV6-6,TRBJ2-3,NA,CASERLAQRGPTDTQYF
TRBV7-3,TRBJ2-3,few,CASSLSPIFPAGGGRGSDTQYF
TRBV7-2,TRBJ1-1,NA,CASSYRTENTEAFF
TRBV28,TRBJ2-3,many,CASSFLAGTDTQYF
TRBV24-1,TRBJ1-1,NA,CATRPSNQGNTEAFF
TRBV7-9,TRBJ2-7,many,CASSSDPLISYEQYF
TRBV29-1,TRBJ1-2,few,CSVVSVGLGYTF
TRBV7-9,TRBJ1-1,few,CASTLEGLGTEAFF
TRBV12-3/TRBV12-4,TRBJ1-4,few,CASRRSGEKLFF
TRBV6-6,TRBJ2-7,few,CASSYEQSDSYEQYF
TRBV29-1,TRBJ2-3,NA,CSVVSGRGPDTQYF
TRBV12-3/TRBV12-4,TRBJ1-5,NA,CASSNSRGYQPQHF
TRBV27,TRBJ2-3,few,CASRILAGLPDTQYF
TRBV10-3,TRBJ2-7,few,CAISVGEGPYEQYF
TRBV6-5,TRBJ2-2,NA,CASSYGLGLNLPGELFF
TRBV12-3/TRBV12-4,TRBJ2-3,NA,CASSLEEDTQYF
TRBV7-8,TRBJ2-1,few,CASSPTGLEVGEQFF
TRBV2,TRBJ2-1,few,CASSEGQSSYNEQFF
TRBV5-6,TRBJ2-2,NA,CASSLGSGLTGELFF
TRBV5-1,TRBJ2-3,few,CASRLEAGLDTQYF
TRBV4-1,TRBJ2-7,few,CASSQDPDYEQYF
TRBV7-2,TRBJ2-3,NA,CASSSWTSAETQYF
TRBV4-3,TRBJ2-1,NA,CASSLASGSYNEQFF
TRBV5-4,TRBJ2-4,NA,CASSPGTGGIWDIQYF
TRBV2,TRBJ2-7,NA,CASNGPSSYEQYF
TRBV9,TRBJ2-1,NA,CASSVAVDSGGTNEQFF